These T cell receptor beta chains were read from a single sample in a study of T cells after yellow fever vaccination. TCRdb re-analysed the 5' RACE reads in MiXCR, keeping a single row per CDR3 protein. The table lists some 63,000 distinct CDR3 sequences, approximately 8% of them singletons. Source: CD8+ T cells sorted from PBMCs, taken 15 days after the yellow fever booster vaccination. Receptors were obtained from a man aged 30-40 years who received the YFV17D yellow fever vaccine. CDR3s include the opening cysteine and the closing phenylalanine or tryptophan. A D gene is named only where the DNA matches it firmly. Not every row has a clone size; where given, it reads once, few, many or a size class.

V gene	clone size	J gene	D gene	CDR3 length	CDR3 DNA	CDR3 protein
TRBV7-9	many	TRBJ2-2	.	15	TGTGCCAGCAGCCCACGGACTGCTTTGCCCGGGGAGCTGTTTTTT	CASSPRTALPGELFF
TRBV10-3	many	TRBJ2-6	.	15	TGTGCCATCAGTGAGTCTGACTCTGGGGCCAACGTCCTGACTTTC	CAISESDSGANVLTF
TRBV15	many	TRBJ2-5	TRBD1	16	TGTGCCACCAGCCCCGGGACAGGGCTGGGGCGGGAGACCCAGTACTTC	CATSPGTGLGRETQYF
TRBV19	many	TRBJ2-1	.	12	TGTGCTTCCCAGGCAGGGCTAAATGAGCAGTTCTTC	CASQAGLNEQFF
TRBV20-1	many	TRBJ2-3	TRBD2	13	TGCAGTGCGGAACTAGCGAACACAGATACGCAGTATTTT	CSAELANTDTQYF
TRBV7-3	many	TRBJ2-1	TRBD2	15	TGTGCCAGCAGCCCGACTAGCGGGAGCGACAATGAGCAGTTCTTC	CASSPTSGSDNEQFF
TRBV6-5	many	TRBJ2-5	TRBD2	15	TGTGCCAGCAGTTACTCCGCACTAGCGGGAGAGACCCAGTACTTC	CASSYSALAGETQYF
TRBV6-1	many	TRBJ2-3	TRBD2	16	TGTGCCAGCAGTCCAAGGACTAGCGGCTACACAGATACGCAGTATTTT	CASSPRTSGYTDTQYF
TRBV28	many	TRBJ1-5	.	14	TGTGCCAGCAGTTCTACAGGGAGCAATCAGCCCCAGCATTTT	CASSSTGSNQPQHF
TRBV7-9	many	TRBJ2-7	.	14	TGTGCCAGCAGCCCCGCAGGAACCTCCTACGAGCAGTACTTC	CASSPAGTSYEQYF
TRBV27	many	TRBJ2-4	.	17	TGTGCCACCCCCAGAGGGGGGCTAGCTCCCGAGGAAAACATTCAGTACTTC	CATPRGGLAPEENIQYF
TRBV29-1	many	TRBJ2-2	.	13	TGCAGCGTTGAAGAAGGGGGAGTCGGGGAGCTGTTTTTT	CSVEEGGVGELFF
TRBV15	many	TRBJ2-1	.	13	TGTGCCACCAGCAGAGATGGGTTGGATGAGCAGTTCTTC	CATSRDGLDEQFF
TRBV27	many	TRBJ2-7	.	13	TGTGCCAGCAGTCCATCGGGGGGCCTCGAGCAGTACTTC	CASSPSGGLEQYF
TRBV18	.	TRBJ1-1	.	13	TGTGCCAGCTCACCCCGGGGGAACACTGAAGCTTTCTTT	CASSPRGNTEAFF
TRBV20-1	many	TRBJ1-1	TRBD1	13	TGCAGTGCAAAGACAGGGTCTGACACTGAAGCTTTCTTT	CSAKTGSDTEAFF
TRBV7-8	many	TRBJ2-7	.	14	TGTGCCAGCACCATAGGGGGGACTGGGTACGAGCAGTACTTC	CASTIGGTGYEQYF
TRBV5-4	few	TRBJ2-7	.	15	TGTGCCAGCAGCCGGGGTGAGGGTAGCTCCTACGAGCAGTACTTC	CASSRGEGSSYEQYF
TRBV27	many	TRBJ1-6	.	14	TGTGCCAGCAGTTTTGGGGCAGCTAATTCACCCCTCCACTTT	CASSFGAANSPLHF
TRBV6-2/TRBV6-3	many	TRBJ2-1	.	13	TGTGCCAGCAGAGTCGGCTACCACAGTGAGCAGTTCTTC	CASRVGYHSEQFF
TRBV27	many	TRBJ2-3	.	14	TGTGCCAGCAGTTTATCGTTGCAGCCCGGTACGCAGTATTTT	CASSLSLQPGTQYF
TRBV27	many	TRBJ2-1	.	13	TGTGCCAGCAGTACAGGGACTTACAATGAGCAGTTCTTC	CASSTGTYNEQFF
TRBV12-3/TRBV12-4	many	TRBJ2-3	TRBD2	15	TGTGCCAGCAGCCTACTAGCGGGAGAGGTAGATACGCAGTATTTT	CASSLLAGEVDTQYF
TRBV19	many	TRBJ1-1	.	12	TGTGCCAGTAGTATAGGTACAGGGATGGCTTTCTTT	CASSIGTGMAFF
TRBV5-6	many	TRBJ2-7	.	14	TGTGCCAGCACCCGGTGGGCAGCCACCTACGAGCAGTACTTC	CASTRWAATYEQYF
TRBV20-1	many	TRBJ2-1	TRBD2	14	TGCAGTGCCCTAGTCGGGAGGTATAACAATGAGCAGTTCTTC	CSALVGRYNNEQFF
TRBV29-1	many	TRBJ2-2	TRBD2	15	TGCAGCGTTGAAAGGGCTAGCGGGGTGCCAGGGGAGCTGTTTTTT	CSVERASGVPGELFF
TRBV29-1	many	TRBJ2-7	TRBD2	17	TGCAGCGTTGTTGGCAGGGCCCTGCTAGCGGGATTCTACGAGCAGTACTTC	CSVVGRALLAGFYEQYF